This note documents a single T cell receptor (beta chain) sequence. This sample is part of a study of T-cell reconstitution after alpha-beta-depleted transplantation in children. Unique molecular identifiers were incorporated when the TCRbeta library was constructed. TCRdb fed the PCR reads into MiXCR, producing one record per CDR3 protein. This sample carries about 870,000 distinct CDR3 sequences, approximately 15% of them seen once, and the ten largest clones take around 5.3%. This receptor was obtained from a male patient younger than 18 who had a stem cell transplant for acute lymphoblastic leukemia, so the T cells may come from the graft donor. The sample here was PBMCs, mostly from graft donor cells, taken 360 days after TCRalphabeta/CD19-depleted stem cell transplant.

The CDR3 nucleotides read TGCGCCAGCAGTTCACCCCCCGGGACAGTGCCATCTGGGTCTTACAATGAGCAGTTCTTC. Its translation: CASSSPPGTVPSGSYNEQFF. The rearrangement links TRBV5-1 to TRBJ2-1, with TRBD1 matching over 7 bases. Per the germline V gene, CDR1 is SGHRS and CDR2 is YFSETQ. The CDR3 runs to 20 residues. Germline trimming cut 5 bases from V and 4 bases from J; bases unmatched to any gene: 24.